This T cell receptor (beta chain) comes out of a study of blood T cells in healthy people across ages. Study results and caveats: In older individuals, TCR beta diversity per million T cells was lower, falling roughly linearly with age. Percentage of naive T cells showed a strong correlation with TCR beta diversity.

Using a J-beta primer mix together with a sample-barcoded 5' primer, a second PCR was run for roughly 7 to 11 cycles. Each CDR3 protein is one row after TCRdb ran MiXCR on the 5' RACE reads. The table shows about 900,000 distinct CDR3 sequences, with roughly 50% occurring only once. Germline CDR1 LGHDT, CDR2 YNNKEL (reference sequence). This CDR3 spans 13 amino acids. Deletions cut 7 bases from V and 5 bases from J, with 15 bases between. Notes on this clonotype: The target antigen is unknown.

This sequence was found in a man aged 25 to 40 in good health. The source material was blood. The gene calls are TRBV3-1 and TRBJ2-7; D may match TRBD1 or TRBD2 (6 bases each). In DNA, the CDR3 is TGTGCCAGCATCCCGGGGGCTTGGGACGAGCAGTACTTC. Encoded protein: CASIPGAWDEQYF.